This T cell receptor (beta chain) was documented in a study of T cell repertoires in cytomegalovirus infection. Comment on this clonotype: Antigen unknown.

The CDR3 contains 17 residues. Germline V gene lookup returns CDR1 MNHEY and CDR2 SVGEGT. Trimming cost V 4 bases and J 5 bases, with 23 bases left between them. MiXCR was run by TCRdb on the reads, yielding one entry per CDR3 protein. The sample lists 350,000 to 400,000 distinct CDR3 sequences; approximately 35% were seen once. This TCR was recovered from a human donor in good health (CMV status not recorded). Some clones in this sample may be carry-over from other donors' samples. This rearrangement joins TRBV6-2 or TRBV6-3 to TRBJ1-2; maybe TRBD1 (5 bases). The sample here was cultured PBMCs, taken from culture after CMV antigen stimulation. The CDR3 DNA is TGTGCCAGCAGTTTTCCAACTCAGGGAAAGGAAGAATATGGCTACACCTTC. Its translation is CASSFPTQGKEEYGYTF.